The rows below give T cell receptor beta chains drawn from one sample of a study of beta chain features in type 1 diabetes. The method was immunoSEQ multiplex PCR; TCRdb's version includes in-frame clones alone and lacks a portion of them. The sample lists around 330,000 clones, 9.5% to 11% seen once, with about 0.015% in the top ten. The sample taken for sequencing was naive CD4+ T cells from blood. These receptors were taken from a woman aged 25 to 39 in good health. CDR3s include the opening cysteine and the closing phenylalanine or tryptophan. Each record gives: clone size, D gene, J gene, V gene, CDR3 protein, CDR3 DNA. D genes are given only for firm matches. Part of the rows lack a size; the others show once, few, many or a class for expanded clones.

>NA|NA|TRBJ2-1|TRBV6-5
CASSYEAAVYNEQFF
TGTGCCAGCAGTTACGAAGCGGCCGTTTACAATGAGCAGTTCTTC
>few|TRBD1|TRBJ2-7|TRBV30
CAWSLETGAYEQYF
TGTGCCTGGAGTCTTGAGACAGGGGCCTACGAGCAGTACTTC
>NA|TRBD2|TRBJ2-7|TRBV11-2
CASSQGLAGSNEQYF
TGTGCCAGCAGCCAGGGACTAGCGGGATCAAACGAGCAGTACTTC
>few|TRBD2|TRBJ2-1|TRBV29-1
CSVERGSGHTDSYNEQFF
TGCAGCGTTGAGAGGGGTAGCGGGCACACTGACTCCTACAATGAGCAGTTCTTC
>NA|TRBD1|TRBJ2-3|TRBV18
CASSPPWGQGTDTQYF
TGTGCCAGCTCACCACCGTGGGGACAGGGGACAGATACGCAGTATTTT
>NA|NA|TRBJ2-7|TRBV20-1
CSASGVYEQYF
TGCAGTGCTAGCGGAGTCTACGAGCAGTACTTC
>NA|TRBD1|TRBJ1-1|TRBV20-1
CSGSGGTEAFF
TGCAGTGGCTCAGGGGGGACTGAAGCTTTCTTT
>few|TRBD2|TRBJ2-4|TRBV15
CATSRDLGLAVAKNIQYF
TGTGCCACCAGCAGAGATTTGGGACTAGCGGTAGCCAAAAACATTCAGTACTTC
>few|TRBD1|TRBJ2-7|TRBV7-3
CASSVGQSYEQYF
TGTGCCAGCAGCGTGGGACAGTCCTACGAGCAGTACTTC
>few|TRBD2|TRBJ2-5|TRBV29-1
CSVVAGGPETQYF
TGCAGCGTCGTAGCGGGAGGGCCGGAGACCCAGTACTTC
>NA|TRBD2|TRBJ2-5|TRBV9
CASSPGLAAEETQYF
TGTGCCAGCAGCCCGGGACTAGCCGCCGAGGAGACCCAGTACTTC
>few|NA|TRBJ2-3|TRBV28
CASSFDFRLTDTQYF
TGTGCCAGCAGTTTTGATTTCAGGCTAACAGATACGCAGTATTTT
>few|NA|TRBJ2-7|TRBV7-2
CASSLGRVYEQYF
TGTGCCAGCAGCTTGGGCCGAGTCTACGAGCAGTACTTC
>NA|NA|TRBJ2-1|TRBV11-3
CASSLVAEHEQFF
TGTGCCAGCAGCTTAGTGGCGGAACATGAGCAGTTCTTC
>few|NA|TRBJ2-2|TRBV15
CATSRDPRGTGELFF
TGTGCCACCAGCAGAGACCCCAGAGGGACCGGGGAGCTGTTTTTT
>few|NA|TRBJ2-7|TRBV6-5
CASSYSPTDYEQYF
TGTGCCAGCAGTTACTCGCCGACAGACTACGAGCAGTACTTC
>NA|TRBD2|TRBJ2-5|TRBV7-3
CASSWTSGDQETQYF
TGTGCCAGCAGCTGGACTAGCGGGGATCAAGAGACCCAGTACTTC
>NA|NA|TRBJ1-2|TRBV30
CACPRRGIREGREGYTF
TGTGCCTGCCCCCGCCGGGGGATCAGGGAAGGAAGAGAGGGCTACACCTTC
>few|TRBD1|TRBJ1-2|TRBV10-3
CAISESGDRSGYTF
TGTGCCATCAGTGAGTCGGGGGACAGATCTGGCTACACCTTC
>few|NA|TRBJ2-7|TRBV9
CASSVGASGDREQYF
TGTGCCAGCAGCGTAGGCGCCTCAGGGGACCGCGAGCAGTACTTC
>few|TRBD2|TRBJ2-5|TRBV18
CASSPRDPTGLAGWKTQYF
TGTGCCAGCTCACCACGGGACCCAACGGGACTAGCGGGTTGGAAGACCCAGTACTTC
>few|NA|TRBJ2-7|TRBV4-2
CASSQDYGNSYEQYF
TGTGCCAGCAGCCAAGATTACGGGAACTCCTACGAGCAGTACTTC
>few|TRBD2|TRBJ2-1|TRBV6-5
CASSYSDSGSYNEQFF
TGTGCCAGCAGTTACTCCGATAGCGGGTCCTACAATGAGCAGTTCTTC
>NA|TRBD2|TRBJ2-1|TRBV28
CASSLLAGGRDEQFF
TGTGCCAGCAGTTTGCTAGCGGGAGGGCGCGATGAGCAGTTCTTC
>NA|NA|TRBJ2-7|TRBV29-1
CSVRLVLSYEQYF
TGCAGCGTTCGACTAGTACTCTCCTACGAGCAGTACTTC
>few|TRBD2|TRBJ2-7|TRBV7-6
CASSHPPGLVSYEQYF
TGTGCCAGCAGCCATCCTCCGGGACTAGTTAGTTACGAGCAGTACTTC
>NA|TRBD2|TRBJ2-1|TRBV27
CASSFNLAGGTYNEQFF
TGTGCCAGCAGTTTTAATCTAGCGGGAGGTACCTACAATGAGCAGTTCTTC
>NA|TRBD2|TRBJ2-1|TRBV6-5
CASSSREGWGNEQFF
TGTGCCAGCAGTTCCCGGGAGGGATGGGGGAATGAGCAGTTCTTC
>NA|TRBD1|TRBJ1-4|TRBV28
CASSPGTGGEKLFF
TGTGCCAGCAGTCCGGGGACAGGGGGCGAAAAACTGTTTTTT
>few|NA|TRBJ2-2|TRBV7-9
CASSEVPGTSTGELFF
TGTGCCAGCAGCGAAGTCCCCGGGACAAGTACCGGGGAGCTGTTTTTT
>few|NA|TRBJ2-7|TRBV2
CASTFGGLAYEQYF
TGTGCCAGCACCTTTGGGGGACTGGCCTACGAGCAGTACTTC
>few|TRBD2|TRBJ2-3|TRBV10-3
CANSGTSGTDTQYF
TGTGCCAACTCCGGGACTAGCGGCACAGATACGCAGTATTTT
>few|TRBD2|TRBJ2-1|TRBV6-7
CASTKGLGLGRLTSGYYNEQFF
TGTGCCAGCACCAAAGGTTTGGGGTTGGGACGGTTGACTAGCGGGTACTACAATGAGCAGTTCTTC
>NA|TRBD2|TRBJ2-3|TRBV18
CASSPPRDYNTDTQYF
TGTGCCAGCTCACCACCTAGGGACTATAACACAGATACGCAGTATTTT
>few|NA|TRBJ1-1|TRBV28
CASSQSSEAFF
TGTGCCAGCAGTCAGTCCTCCGAAGCTTTCTTT
>few|TRBD2|TRBJ2-2|TRBV9
CASSVIAGITGELFF
TGTGCCAGCAGCGTAATAGCGGGAATAACCGGGGAGCTGTTTTTT
>NA|TRBD2|TRBJ2-3|TRBV7-9
CASTKLGGSGADTQYF
TGTGCCAGCACCAAACTCGGCGGGAGCGGGGCAGATACGCAGTATTTT
>NA|TRBD1|TRBJ2-1|TRBV7-3
CASSFGTGVTGEQFF
TGTGCCAGCAGTTTCGGGACAGGGGTTACGGGTGAGCAGTTCTTC
>few|NA|TRBJ2-5|TRBV11-2
CASSLEVHEETQYF
TGTGCCAGCAGCTTAGAGGTACACGAAGAGACCCAGTACTTC
>NA|TRBD2|TRBJ2-3|TRBV27
CASSKLAGVSDTQYF
TGTGCCAGCAGTAAACTAGCGGGAGTTTCAGATACGCAGTATTTT
>NA|TRBD1|TRBJ1-4|TRBV7-8
CASSTGQATNEKLFF
TGTGCCAGCAGCACAGGACAGGCAACTAATGAAAAACTGTTTTTT
>few|TRBD1|TRBJ1-5|TRBV19
CASSIQGAQPQHF
TGTGCCAGTAGTATTCAGGGGGCTCAGCCCCAGCATTTT
>NA|NA|TRBJ2-5|TRBV6-5
CASRSGGMETQYF
TGTGCCAGCAGATCCGGCGGGATGGAGACCCAGTACTTC
>few|TRBD1|TRBJ1-3|TRBV9
CASSVRQGVSGNTIYF
TGTGCCAGCAGCGTGAGACAGGGGGTTTCTGGAAACACCATATATTTT
>few|NA|TRBJ2-2|TRBV9
CASSVRTSSGELFF
TGTGCCAGCAGCGTTCGTACCAGTTCCGGGGAGCTGTTTTTT
>few|TRBD2|TRBJ2-1|TRBV9
CASSVWREAYNEQFF
TGTGCCAGCAGCGTATGGCGGGAGGCCTACAATGAGCAGTTCTTC
>few|NA|TRBJ2-2|TRBV9
CASSRLQGTTGELFF
TGTGCCAGCTCAAGACTCCAGGGGACCACCGGGGAGCTGTTTTTT
>NA|NA|TRBJ2-1|TRBV7-3
CASSLTALLDGNEQFF
TGTGCCAGCAGCTTGACCGCCTTACTAGACGGAAATGAGCAGTTCTTC
>NA|NA|TRBJ2-3|TRBV2
CASNGGVSDTQYF
TGTGCCAGCAACGGAGGGGTGTCGGATACGCAGTATTTT